These 29 T cell receptor beta chains were all obtained from the same sample, sequenced in a study of T cell responses to AZD1222 COVID-19 vaccine (dated by TCRdb to the early 2020s). The library was generated by the immunoSEQ multiplex PCR assay. Imported from immuneACCESS, the table was reduced by TCRdb to in-frame sequences with V and J called. These copies leave out some clones; in studies compared against another copy, an unresolved V gene accounts for under half, and the cause of the remainder is not known. Here the sample has about 86,000 clones; roughly 90% occur a single time. In total, the top ten clones hold around 3% of the sample. The meaning of the sample's time point label: baseline before first vaccination. The sample was peripheral blood, taken on day 0 of AZD1222 vaccination. The receptor set was obtained from an adult in good health.

V usage is TRBV5-1 and J usage is TRBJ2-3; perhaps TRBD2 as D (6 bases). This CDR3 contains 14 residues. V gave up 5 bases and J gave up 1 base, with 11 bases separating them. CDR1 and CDR2 (germline): SGHRS, YFSETQ. The CDR3 is CASSWRAGTDTQYF. The CDR3 bases are TGCGCCAGCAGTTGGAGGGCCGGCACAGATACGCAGTATTTT. Supplemented by reference TRBV5-1 and TRBJ2-3, the full variable domain reads KAGVTQTPRYLIKTRGQQVTLSCSPISGHRSVSWYQQTPGQGLQFLFEYFSETQRNKGNFPGRFSGRQFSNSRSEMNVSTLELGDSALYLCASSWRAGTDTQYFGPGTRLTVL.

The chain is built from TRBV19 and TRBJ2-7; TRBD1 matches 10 bases. The junction had 8 bases not matched to a gene; V was cut back by 8 bases and J by 7 bases. There are 13 residues in the CDR3. Germline V gene sequence: CDR1 LNHDA, CDR2 SQIVND (reference sequence). The CDR3 DNA sequence: TGTGCCAGTGGCCGGGACAGGGGCGGTGAGCAGTACTTC. This sequence encodes CASGRDRGGEQYF.

The chain carries TRBV13 and TRBJ1-1; TRBD1 matches at 12 bases. This CDR3 contains 19 residues. Germline assignment: CDR1 PRHDT and CDR2 FYEKMQ (reference sequence). V lost 6 bases to trimming and J lost 1 base; unmatched junction nucleotides: 15. CDR3: CASRSLLSGTGGRNTEAFF. Here the CDR3 DNA reads TGTGCCAGCAGGAGTCTACTTTCCGGGACAGGGGGCAGGAACACTGAAGCTTTCTTT.

The rearrangement links TRBV28 to TRBJ1-4; D is unclear. The germline CDR1 and CDR2 sequences are MDHEN and SYDVKM. The CDR3 contains 11 residues. Trimming cost V 8 bases and J 5 bases, with 6 bases left between them. The CDR3 DNA reads TGTGCCAGCGGCAGGAATGAAAAACTGTTTTTT. Its translation is CASGRNEKLFF.

This clone occurred a few times. The chain uses TRBV29-1 and TRBJ1-5; a weak D match, TRBD1 (5 bases). Per germline, CDR1 SQVTM and CDR2 ANQGSEA. Deletions cut 8 bases from V and 7 bases from J, with 15 bases between. CDR3 size: 12 residues. The chain's CDR3 is CSPPGMGQPQHF. The CDR3 DNA follows: TGCAGCCCCCCAGGGATGGGACAGCCCCAGCATTTT.

This clone was counted only a few times. CDR3 bases: TGTGCCATCAGTGAGCCTTCAAGGGGGGACTCCTACGAGCAGTACTTC. Translated, it gives CAISEPSRGDSYEQYF. The rearrangement uses TRBV10-3 and TRBJ2-7; D assignment may be TRBD1 or TRBD2 (6 bases each). Germline CDR1 reads ENHRY; CDR2 reads SYGVKD. The V and J ends lost 2 bases and 0 bases respectively, with 14 bases between them. The CDR3 covers 16 residues.

The chain carries TRBV9 and TRBJ2-1; TRBD2 might be the D (5 bases). There are 13 residues in the CDR3. V was shortened by 2 bases and J by 8 bases, with 11 bases between the two germline ends. Germline lookup yields CDR1 SGDLS and CDR2 YYNGEE. CDR3 DNA sequence: TGTGCCAGCAGCGTGAGGGAGAGGGATGAGCAGTTCTTC. Residues: CASSVRERDEQFF.

The chain is built from TRBV18 and TRBJ2-2, with TRBD2 as a possible D gene (5 bases). The CDR3 runs 15 residues. CDR1 and CDR2 (germline): KGHSH, LQKENI. Trimming pared 0 bases from V and 3 bases from J, leaving 8 bases between. CDR3 sequence (DNA): TGTGCCAGCTCACCACCGGGAGTTGACACCGGGGAGCTGTTTTTT. Encoded protein: CASSPPGVDTGELFF.

The chain is built from TRBV27 and TRBJ1-6, with 9 positions matching TRBD1. Trimming removed 4 bases from V and 7 bases from J; junction bases left unmatched: 5. The CDR3 extends over 15 amino acids. The germline V gene encodes CDR1 MNHEY and CDR2 SMNVEV (reference sequence). In DNA form, the CDR3 reads TGTGCCAGCAGTTGGGACAGGGCTGTGAATTCACCCCTCCACTTT. Protein sequence: CASSWDRAVNSPLHF.

This chain uses TRBV6-2 or TRBV6-3 with TRBJ2-7; maybe TRBD1 (5 bases). The V and J ends lost 5 bases and 0 bases respectively, with 11 bases between them. The CDR3 is 14 amino acids. From germline, CDR1 is MNHEY and CDR2 SVGEGT. In DNA, the CDR3 is TGTGCCAGCAGTCGGACAATAAGCTCCTACGAGCAGTACTTC. Residues: CASSRTISSYEQYF.

In its sample, this clone was seen once. The chain couples TRBV4-1 to TRBJ1-5; 9 bases line up with TRBD1. The V gene's germline CDR1 is MGHRA and CDR2 YSYEKL. This CDR3 spans 15 amino acids. V was clipped by 4 bases and J by 7 bases; unmatched bases: 8. The CDR3 DNA follows: TGCGCCAGCAGCCTTGGGAACAGGGGGCAACAGCCCCAGCATTTT. As protein: CASSLGNRGQQPQHF.

This chain links TRBV5-1 with TRBJ1-5; possible D gene TRBD1, 5 bases. The V gene's germline CDR1 is SGHRS and CDR2 YFSETQ. This CDR3 has 13 amino acids. With 0 bases removed from V and 10 bases from J, the gap between germline ends came to 11 bases. CDR3 coding DNA: TGCGCCAGCAGCTTGGGGAGCGGACAACCCCAGCATTTT. Protein sequence: CASSLGSGQPQHF.

CDR3 in DNA: TGTGCCAGCACCGCGAGGACAGCCAGACGAAACACCATATATTTT. Translating gives CASTARTARRNTIYF. This rearrangement joins TRBV7-2 to TRBJ1-3; maybe TRBD1 (6 bases). Germline-derived CDR1 and CDR2 are SGHTA and FQGNSA. CDR3 length equals 15 residues. Trimming left V 7 bases short and J 5 bases short, with 18 bases between.

The chain is built from TRBV18 and TRBJ1-2; D is uncertain. The CDR3 runs 14 residues. V was trimmed by 4 bases and J by 1 base, leaving 10 bases between them. Germline V CDR1 and CDR2: KGHSH, LQKENI. CDR3 nucleotide sequence: TGTGCCAGCTCACAGGAAGGCGGTAACTATGGCTACACCTTC. Its translation: CASSQEGGNYGYTF.

This clone has a handful of counts. This chain uses TRBV30 with TRBJ2-1, with 7 bases matching TRBD2. The CDR3 loop spans 15 amino acids. The V gene's germline CDR1 is GTSNPN and CDR2 SVGIG (reference sequence). The trim removed 7 bases at V and 4 bases at J, leaving 13 bases unmatched. CDR3 in amino acids: CASPIASGAYNEQFF. The CDR3 nucleotides read TGTGCCTCCCCAATAGCTAGCGGAGCATACAATGAGCAGTTCTTC.

The rearrangement links TRBV4-2 to TRBJ2-7; the D gene is possibly TRBD1 (6 bases). V lost 5 bases and J lost 6, with 23 bases in between. Germline CDR1 LGHNA, CDR2 YNFKEQ. The CDR3 is made up of 16 amino acids. The CDR3 loop reads CASSVGTGTPGSEQYF. Here the CDR3 DNA reads TGTGCCAGCAGCGTCGGTACAGGGACCCCAGGGAGCGAGCAGTACTTC.

The chain employs TRBV15 and TRBJ2-1; 8 bases map to TRBD2. The CDR3 runs 14 residues. Germline CDR1 is LNHNV and CDR2 is YYDKDF (reference sequence). J gave up 7 bases and V 7 bases, and 9 bases lay outside the gene matches. CDR3 in amino acids: CATKKREKENEQFF. DNA of the CDR3: TGTGCCACCAAAAAGCGGGAGAAGGAGAATGAGCAGTTCTTC.

The chain uses TRBV2 and TRBJ2-1, with TRBD1 matching 8 bases. J lost 7 bases, V lost 8 bases, and 13 bases had no gene match. Germline V gives CDR1 SNHLY, CDR2 FYNNEI. The CDR3 sequence is 15 residues long. The CDR3 sequence is CASGGFDRGGNEQFF. The DNA of the CDR3 is TGTGCCAGCGGAGGATTCGACAGGGGTGGAAATGAGCAGTTCTTC.

This clone has just one count. The rearrangement links TRBV27 to TRBJ1-6; TRBD1 is a possible D gene (6 bases). CDR3 size: 16 residues. Trimming removed 4 bases at V and 4 bases at J, with 14 bases between. Germline V gene sequence: CDR1 MNHEY, CDR2 SMNVEV (reference sequence). The CDR3 nucleotides are TGTGCCAGCAGTTCGAAGATGACAGGATATAATTCACCCCTCCACTTT. Its translation: CASSSKMTGYNSPLHF.

The gene calls are TRBV7-9 and TRBJ2-2; maybe TRBD1 (6 bases). Germline CDR1 is SEHNR and CDR2 is FQNEAQ (reference sequence). Trimming shortened V by 6 bases and J by 7 bases, and 15 bases separated the two germline ends. The length of the CDR3 is 14 residues. The CDR3 here is CASRPDRPSGELFF. The CDR3 region has the DNA TGTGCCAGCAGACCAGACAGGCCTAGCGGGGAGCTGTTTTTT. The full variable domain, completed using reference TRBV7-9 and TRBJ2-2, is DTGVSQNPRHKITKRGQNVTFRCDPISEHNRLYWYRQTLGQGPEFLTYFQNEAQLEKSRLLSDRFSAERPKGSFSTLEIQRTEQGDSAMYLCASRPDRPSGELFFGEGSRLTVL.

Only one count was recorded for this clone. V and J are TRBV6-5 and TRBJ1-1; unclear D gene. The germline gives CDR1 MNHEY, CDR2 SVGAGI. V dropped 6 bases and J dropped 2 bases, with 16 bases sitting between them. This CDR3 comprises 15 residues. The CDR3 loop is CASSQAGEENTEAFF. CDR3 DNA sequence: TGTGCCAGCAGCCAAGCCGGGGAAGAAAACACTGAAGCTTTCTTT.

The rearrangement joins TRBV14 to TRBJ2-3, with D unclear. The CDR3 runs to 14 residues. The V end lost 4 bases, the J end lost 2 bases, and 10 bases lay between the germline ends. Germline-derived CDR1 and CDR2 are SGHDN and FVKESK. CDR3 residues: CASSPSGVTDTQYF. CDR3 sequence (DNA): TGTGCCAGCAGCCCATCCGGAGTCACAGATACGCAGTATTTT.

This clone has a handful of counts. The genes are TRBV7-9 and TRBJ1-6; D call uncertain. V gave up 3 bases and J gave up 0 bases, with 6 bases separating them. This CDR3 region has 15 residues. Germline V lookup: CDR1 SEHNR, CDR2 FQNEAQ (reference sequence). CDR3: CASSFGSSYNSPLHF. CDR3 nucleotides: TGTGCCAGCAGCTTTGGGAGCTCCTATAATTCACCCCTCCACTTT.

The chain is built from TRBV5-1 and TRBJ1-2; maybe TRBD1 (6 bases). CDR1 and CDR2 (germline): SGHRS, YFSETQ. Trimming took 4 bases from V and 7 from J, leaving 17 bases between them. CDR3 length: 14 amino acids. CDR3 in DNA: TGCGCCAGCAGCATCTACAGGGCTCGAGGTGGCTACACCTTC. Translating gives CASSIYRARGGYTF.

J is TRBJ2-3 and V is TRBV30, with TRBD1 identical over 9 bases. Trimming took 0 bases from V and 4 from J; bases not matched to a gene: 8. Germline CDR1 GTSNPN, CDR2 SVGIG (reference sequence). The CDR3 is 16 residues long. CDR3 DNA sequence: TGTGCCTGGAGTGTACTCGGGACAGGGTTGGCAGATACGCAGTATTTT. Translation: CAWSVLGTGLADTQYF.

This chain joins TRBV30 and TRBJ1-1; D not certain. The germline CDR1 and CDR2 sequences are GTSNPN and SVGIG (reference sequence). Trimming took off 2 bases at V and 2 bases at J, with 9 bases between the two ends. The CDR3 contains 13 residues. Written as DNA, the CDR3 is TGTGCCTGGAGTTCCCGGGCCAACACTGAAGCTTTCTTT. Its translation: CAWSSRANTEAFF.

The chain couples TRBV6-5 to TRBJ1-2; TRBD1 aligns across 7 bases. This CDR3 region has 14 residues. The V segment lost 6 bases and the J segment 4 bases; nucleotides outside the gene matches: 8. Germline CDR1 reads MNHEY; CDR2 reads SVGAGI. In DNA form, the CDR3 reads TGTGCCAGCAGCCCACGATGGGACAGCTATGGCTACACCTTC. Its translation: CASSPRWDSYGYTF.

The CDR3 DNA reads as TGTGCCAGCAGCTTAAGTGACAGGGCTACTGAGAGGAATGAAAAACTGTTTTTT. Its protein is CASSLSDRATERNEKLFF. The chain links TRBV11-2 to TRBJ1-4; 7 positions agree with TRBD1. Germline V gene lookup returns CDR1 SGHAT and CDR2 FQNNGV. This CDR3 is built from 18 residues. V shed 2 bases, J shed 5 bases, and the junction held 14 bases outside the gene matches.

The CDR3 nucleotides read TGTGCCAGCAGCGTAGAAGGGCGGTTTAGCACAGATACGCAGTATTTT. This sequence encodes CASSVEGRFSTDTQYF. J is TRBJ2-3 and V is TRBV9; D unclear. The V end was cut by 0 bases, the J end by 0 bases, with 11 bases between. This CDR3 spans 16 amino acids. Per the germline V gene, CDR1 is SGDLS and CDR2 is YYNGEE.